This is a list of T cell receptor beta chains from one sample in a study of CD8+CD57+ T cells in acquired aplastic anemia. TCRdb reanalysed the reads using MiXCR and keeps one entry per CDR3 protein. This sample has around 180,000 distinct CDR3 sequences, with about three fifths found just once. Input material: sorted CD4+, CD8+, or CD8+CD57+ T cells (not recorded which) from PBMCs. The source of these receptors is a human donor in good health. CDR3s include the opening cysteine and the closing phenylalanine or tryptophan. The D gene is left open where the match is weak. Size values are once, few and many counts, or a class for expanded clones, and some rows have none.

v_gene	j_gene	d_gene	abundance	CDR3nt	CDR3aa
TRBV5-6	TRBJ2-3	.	.	TGTGCCAGCACAAGGGGCGCAGATACGCAGTATTTT	CASTRGADTQYF
TRBV7-9	TRBJ2-1	.	.	TGTGCCAGCACCGAGTTCCCCAGCTACAATGAGCAGTTCTTC	CASTEFPSYNEQFF
TRBV20-1	TRBJ2-1	TRBD2	many	TGCAGTGCTAGAGGGGGGACTAGCCTAAACCCCCTCTACAATGAGCAGTTCTTC	CSARGGTSLNPLYNEQFF
TRBV24-1	TRBJ2-5	.	.	TGTGCCACCAGTGAGGCGGGTGGGGCCCAGTACTTC	CATSEAGGAQYF
TRBV2	TRBJ1-2	TRBD1	.	TGTGCCAGCAGTACCCTCCCACAGGGGGACGGCTACACCTTC	CASSTLPQGDGYTF
TRBV2	TRBJ2-3	.	.	TGTGCCAGCAGTGAAAATCGAGCGTTGGGAGATACGCAGTATTTT	CASSENRALGDTQYF
TRBV12-3/TRBV12-4	TRBJ2-7	.	.	TGTGCCAGCAGTTTGGGACCAAGCGGAGCGTACTTC	CASSLGPSGAYF
TRBV20-1	TRBJ1-1	TRBD1	.	TGCAGTGCCAGGCCGCGGGACAGTACTGAAGCTTTCTTT	CSARPRDSTEAFF
TRBV29-1	TRBJ2-7	TRBD1	.	TGCAGTGCTGGGGGACAGGGGGCCGACGAGCAGTACTTC	CSAGGQGADEQYF
TRBV11-2	TRBJ2-2	.	.	TGTGCCAGCAGCTTGGTAGAGGACACCGGGGAGCTGTTTTTT	CASSLVEDTGELFF
TRBV15	TRBJ2-1	.	.	TGTGCCACCAGCAGAGATGGGGACTTGGGAGTCAATGAGCAGTTCTTC	CATSRDGDLGVNEQFF
TRBV24-1	TRBJ1-5	TRBD1	once	TGTGCCACCAGTAGCTCCCGGACAGGTGCCTATCAGCCCCAGCATTTT	CATSSSRTGAYQPQHF
TRBV7-2	TRBJ2-3	TRBD1	.	TGTGCCAGCAGCTCTAGGCGGGACCAGGACAGGGGGCCAGATACGCAGTATTTT	CASSSRRDQDRGPDTQYF
TRBV9	TRBJ2-7	TRBD1	many	TGTGCCAGCAGCCCCACCGGGACAGGGACCTACGAGCAGTACTTC	CASSPTGTGTYEQYF